This T cell receptor beta chain was sequenced during a study of blood T cell repertoires in COVID-19 (dated by TCRdb to the early 2020s). For the wider study: Collaborator samples came from the United States, Italy and Spain and covered acute and convalescent phases of COVID-19. The material from the prospective study consisted of cDNA or gDNA derived from T cells, B-cell-depleted T cells, or PBMCs. Deeply sampled blood TCRbeta repertoires from subjects exposed to, actively infected with, or recovered from COVID-19 were included in the dataset. The repertoires were made available in a free public database intended to serve as a resource for research on the immune response to SARS-CoV-2. Samples were obtained from the ongoing ImmuneRACE study (first 160 participants) and from 1,254 subjects provided by 6 global collaborators. Sample metadata almost always included a de-identified subject ID, COVID-19 status, age in years and sex. Where HLA class I and class II types were available, the types were taken from metadata supplied by the sample provider, not from assay-based typing. What the research found in general, with its limitations: The amount of clinical and demographic metadata varied by source and participant and was provided uncurated.

Collaborating institutions collected whole blood in K2EDTA tubes following their own protocols. For TCRbeta analysis, collaborators shipped samples in one of three forms: frozen whole blood, isolated PBMCs, or DNA extracted from either of those sample types. V ends up 0 bases short and J 6 bases short, with an unmatched junction base count of 6. The germline V gene provides CDR1 SGHTA and CDR2 FQGNSA. Its CDR3 holds 17 amino acids, cysteine through phenylalanine. Only the CDR3 region is kept as DNA, spanning 51 bases read in frame from base 1. The immunoSEQ Assay, a bias-controlled multiplex PCR, was used to amplify TCRbeta CDR3 regions from genomic DNA. On the authors' methods: Within the assay, amplification of reference gene primers was used to estimate how many nucleated cells each sample contained. Sequence reads were collapsed and filtered to measure the absolute abundance of every unique TCRbeta CDR3 rearrangement. Productive Simpson clonality was computed per sample as the square root of Simpson's diversity index over productive rearrangements. The clones in this table, taken by TCRdb from immuneACCESS, are in-frame only. Not every clone is retained; where verified, under half of the shortfall comes from an unresolved V gene, and the cause of the rest is unknown. From that table come the V and J calls and clone size; the DNA was used to work out D and trimming. The sample table lists tens of thousands of clones, around 80% of them with a count of one. The ten top clones hold approximately 3.5% of the sample.

As for this clone: Its antigen remains undetermined. Base qualities are not provided; no much larger clone lies one nucleotide away.

The sequenced material came from peripheral blood. The chain joins TRBV7-2 to TRBJ2-1; TRBD2 agrees with 12 junctional bases. The TCR comes from a man aged 55 to 70 with acute or convalescent COVID-19. CDR3 reads: CASSLARTSGMGNEQFF. The sequenced DNA: TGTGCCAGCAGCTTAGCAAGGACTAGCGGGATGGGCAATGAGCAGTTCTTC.